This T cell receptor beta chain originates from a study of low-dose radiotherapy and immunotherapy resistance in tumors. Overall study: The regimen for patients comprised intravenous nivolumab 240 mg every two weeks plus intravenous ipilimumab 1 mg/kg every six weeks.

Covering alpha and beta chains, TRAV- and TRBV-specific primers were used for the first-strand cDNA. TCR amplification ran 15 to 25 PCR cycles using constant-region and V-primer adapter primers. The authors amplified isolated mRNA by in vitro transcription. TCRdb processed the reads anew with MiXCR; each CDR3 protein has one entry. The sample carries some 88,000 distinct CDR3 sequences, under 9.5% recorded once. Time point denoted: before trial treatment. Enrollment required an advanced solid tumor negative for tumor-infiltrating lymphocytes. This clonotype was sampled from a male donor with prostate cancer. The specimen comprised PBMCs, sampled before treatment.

The CDR3 DNA is TGTGCCATCAGTGAGGGCGCAGCTACTAACTATGGCTACACCTTC. Its protein product is CAISEGAATNYGYTF. V usage is TRBV10-3 and J usage is TRBJ1-2, with no clear D. The V gene's germline CDR1 is ENHRY and CDR2 SYGVKD. CDR3 length: 15 amino acids. The ends were cut back, 2 bases at V and 0 bases at J, with 10 bases in the middle.